Below are 26 T cell receptor beta chains sequenced from a single sample in a study of spatial heterogeneity in lung cancer. Study results and limitations: Tumoral mutation counts were tracked by counts of expanded intratumoral alpha and beta TCRs.

Time point meaning: sample taken at primary tumor resection. One entry per CDR3 protein, called by TCRdb with MiXCR from the 5' RACE reads. This sample carries some 4,100 distinct CDR3 sequences, 8.5% of them seen once, and the ten largest clones take roughly 8.9%. Their target antigens are unknown. The input for sequencing was lung tumor tissue, taken at surgery. These receptors were taken from a male donor with early-stage non-small cell lung cancer.

V and J are TRBV12-3 or TRBV12-4 and TRBJ2-1; the D gene is possibly TRBD2 (5 bases). Between the trimmed V and J ends, which lost 4 bases and 8 bases, there was a span of 21 bases. CDR3 length equals 16 residues. This CDR3 is CASSSPSRIPGDEQFF. The CDR3 DNA follows: TGTGCCAGCAGTTCCCCTAGCAGGATCCCCGGGGATGAGCAGTTCTTC.

Relative to its sample, this clonotype is medium-sized. J is TRBJ2-2 and V is TRBV7-2; no reliable D call. Per the germline V gene, CDR1 is SGHTA and CDR2 is FQGNSA. Deletions cut 2 bases from V and 0 bases from J, with 7 bases between. The length of the CDR3 is 15 residues. The CDR3 region has the DNA TGTGCCAGCAGCTTACACTCCGCGAACACCGGGGAGCTGTTTTTT. Translation gives CASSLHSANTGELFF.

Points on this clonotype: One base away lies a much larger clone, so this may be a sequencing read error. This chain links TRBV15 with TRBJ1-6, with D uncertain. This CDR3 spans 12 amino acids. Germline-derived CDR1 and CDR2 are LNHNV and YYDKDF (reference sequence). The CDR3 spells CATSREDSPPHF. The CDR3 DNA reads TGTGCCACCAGCAGGGAGGATTCACCCCCCCACTTT.

The V gene is TRBV29-1, the J gene TRBJ2-3; 13 bases map to TRBD2. This CDR3 is 15 amino acids long. The V segment lost 6 bases and the J segment 1 base; nucleotides outside the gene matches: 4. Germline loops: CDR1 SQVTM, CDR2 ANQGSEA. The CDR3, as DNA: TGCAGCGTAGGGACTAGCGGGGCTCGCACAGATACGCAGTATTTT. It translates to CSVGTSGARTDTQYF.

The chain joins TRBV5-1 to TRBJ2-2, with D tentatively TRBD1 (6 bases). The CDR3 extends over 15 amino acids. Germline CDR1 SGHRS, CDR2 YFSETQ. Trimming pared 0 bases from V and 1 base from J, leaving 7 bases between. The CDR3 DNA is TGCGCCAGCAGCTTGGTGGACAGGAACACCGGGGAGCTGTTTTTT. The encoded protein is CASSLVDRNTGELFF. Looking up the rest from reference TRBV5-1 and TRBJ2-2 gives the full variable domain: KAGVTQTPRYLIKTRGQQVTLSCSPISGHRSVSWYQQTPGQGLQFLFEYFSETQRNKGNFPGRFSGRQFSNSRSEMNVSTLELGDSALYLCASSLVDRNTGELFFGEGSRLTVL.

A few counts support this clonotype. The CDR3 loop reads CSGRGQANTGELFF. CDR3 bases: TGCAGCGGGAGGGGACAGGCGAACACCGGGGAGCTGTTTTTT. The chain uses TRBV29-1 and TRBJ2-2; 8 bases line up with TRBD1. V shed 7 bases, J shed 0 bases, and the junction held 4 bases outside the gene matches. The CDR3 consists of 14 residues. CDR1 SQVTM and CDR2 ANQGSEA come from the germline V gene.

This clonotype was counted between two and nine times. The gene calls are TRBV6-5 and TRBJ2-7; D tentatively reads TRBD1 or TRBD2 (5 bases each). The CDR3 has 15 amino acids. The V gene lost 6 bases and the J gene lost 0 bases, with 15 bases spanning the gap. CDR1 and CDR2 (germline): MNHEY, SVGAGI. CDR3 nucleotides: TGTGCCAGCAGGCGATCCGGGACGGGCTCCTACGAGCAGTACTTC. Translating gives CASRRSGTGSYEQYF.

This clonotype ranks as medium-sized. The chain combines TRBV14 with TRBJ1-1; no reliable D call. Germline V CDR1 and CDR2: SGHDN, FVKESK. Trimming stripped 3 bases from V and 5 bases from J, with 10 bases between. The CDR3 covers 13 residues. CDR3 region: CASSQSTRTEAFF. CDR3 nucleotide sequence: TGTGCCAGCAGCCAGTCGACGAGAACTGAAGCTTTCTTT.

By share, this clonotype ranks as medium-sized. This chain connects TRBV20-1 to TRBJ2-3, with TRBD2 matching over 9 bases. CDR1 is DFQATT and CDR2 is SNEGSKA in the germline V gene (reference sequence). The CDR3 has 15 residues. Germline trimming cut 5 bases from V and 5 bases from J; bases unmatched to any gene: 11. CDR3 loop: CSASRTSAHKDTQYF. Written as DNA, the CDR3 is TGCAGTGCTTCTAGGACTAGCGCGCACAAAGATACGCAGTATTTT.

There are a few counts of this clonotype. This chain links TRBV15 with TRBJ1-5; D call uncertain. The V gene's germline CDR1 is LNHNV and CDR2 YYDKDF (reference sequence). CDR3 length: 16 amino acids. V lost 0 bases to trimming and J lost 7 bases, with 16 bases between them. The CDR3 is CATSRDKVSSAQPQHF. In DNA, the CDR3 is TGTGCCACCAGCAGAGATAAGGTCTCTTCGGCCCAGCCCCAGCATTTT. Full variable domain (remainder filled in from reference TRBV15 and TRBJ1-5): DAMVIQNPRYQVTQFGKPVTLSCSQTLNHNVMYWYQQKSSQAPKLLFHYYDKDFNNEADTPDNFQSRRPNTSFCFLDIRSPGLGDTAMYLCATSRDKVSSAQPQHFGDGTRLSIL.

V usage is TRBV20-1 and J usage is TRBJ2-5, with D unresolved. Looked up from germline, CDR1 is DFQATT and CDR2 is SNEGSKA (reference sequence). V lost 6 bases to trimming and J lost 7 bases, with 18 bases between them. This CDR3 region has 13 residues. In DNA form, the CDR3 reads TGCAGTGCCATAGATATGGAGTTCGCGACCCAGTACTTC. Encoded protein: CSAIDMEFATQYF.

Within the sample, this clonotype is medium-sized (0.01 to 0.1%). The chain joins TRBV18 to TRBJ2-7; no reliable D call. Germline V lookup: CDR1 KGHSH, CDR2 LQKENI. This CDR3 has 15 amino acids. V was pared by 3 bases and J by 1 base, with 13 bases between. The CDR3 protein is CASSPRTELSYEQYF. The CDR3 DNA follows: TGTGCCAGCTCACCCCGGACCGAACTATCCTACGAGCAGTACTTC.

This clonotype is deemed medium-sized. The chain employs TRBV20-1 and TRBJ1-2; TRBD1 aligns across 7 bases. CDR1 and CDR2 (germline): DFQATT, SNEGSKA (reference sequence). The CDR3 consists of 13 residues. The trim removed 6 bases at V and 2 bases at J, leaving 6 bases unmatched. The CDR3 DNA follows: TGCAGTGCAACGGGACAGATCAACTATGGCTACACCTTC. It encodes CSATGQINYGYTF.

This clonotype has only a few counts. The chain uses TRBV2 and TRBJ1-4, with D uncertain. There are 14 residues in the CDR3. With 8 bases removed from V and 7 bases from J, the gap between germline ends came to 17 bases. Germline CDR1 reads SNHLY; CDR2 reads FYNNEI. CDR3 bases: TGTGCCAGCGGGGAAATTAGGGCGGGTGAAAAACTGTTTTTT. Its translation: CASGEIRAGEKLFF.

This clonotype was seen ten or more times. The rearrangement uses TRBV6-5 and TRBJ1-4; 8 bases fit TRBD1. This CDR3 is built from 18 residues. The V gene's germline CDR1 is MNHEY and CDR2 SVGAGI. Trimming took 0 bases from V and 0 from J; bases not matched to a gene: 6. CDR3 sequence: CASSYSGQAVATNEKLFF. The DNA for the CDR3 is TGTGCCAGCAGTTACTCGGGACAGGCCGTTGCAACTAATGAAAAACTGTTTTTT.

Relative to its sample, this clonotype is medium-sized. This chain connects TRBV9 to TRBJ1-2, with TRBD1 as a possible D gene (6 bases). CDR3 length: 17 amino acids. Looked up from germline, CDR1 is SGDLS and CDR2 is YYNGEE. Trimming stripped 4 bases from V and 4 bases from J, with 23 bases between. The CDR3 region is CASSRGLLGGVGYGYTF. The DNA of the CDR3 is TGTGCCAGCAGCCGCGGGTTGTTGGGGGGCGTTGGCTATGGCTACACCTTC.

This clonotype was counted many times. CDR3 sequence (DNA): TGTGCCATCAGTGAGCCTGACCGGACCTACGAGCAGTACTTC. Translated, it gives CAISEPDRTYEQYF. This chain links TRBV10-3 with TRBJ2-7, with no clear D. Looked up from germline, CDR1 is ENHRY and CDR2 is SYGVKD. The CDR3 is 14 residues long. V was trimmed by 2 bases and J by 2 bases, leaving 10 bases between them.

In its sample, this clonotype is medium-sized. This chain links TRBV28 with TRBJ1-3, with D uncertain. Trimming removed 9 bases from V and 0 bases from J, with 9 bases in between. The CDR3 sequence is 13 residues long. CDR1 MDHEN and CDR2 SYDVKM come from the germline V gene. The CDR3 sequence: CASVWSSGNTIYF. The CDR3 bases are TGTGCCAGTGTATGGAGCTCTGGAAACACCATATATTTT.

This clonotype is labeled as medium-sized (0.01 to 0.1%). This chain links TRBV6-6 with TRBJ2-2, with 10 positions matching TRBD2. This CDR3 is built from 17 residues. Germline V CDR1 and CDR2: MNHNY, SVGAGI (reference sequence). J gave up 4 bases and V 2 bases, and 7 bases lay outside the gene matches. In DNA, the CDR3 is TGTGCCAGCAGTTACGGAGCGGGGGGGCCGCTCACCGGGGAGCTGTTTTTT. As protein: CASSYGAGGPLTGELFF.

This clonotype is deemed medium-sized. The V and J genes are TRBV20-1 and TRBJ1-1; D gene unclear. The V gene's germline CDR1 is DFQATT and CDR2 SNEGSKA (reference sequence). The CDR3 consists of 17 residues. The V and J ends lost 1 base and 0 bases respectively, with 18 bases between them. CDR3 in DNA: TGCAGTGCTAGAGGGTATCGGCTCGGGAAGATGAACACTGAAGCTTTCTTT. This translates into CSARGYRLGKMNTEAFF.

This clonotype was observed a handful of times. The chain employs TRBV20-1 and TRBJ2-7; no clear D. Germline loops: CDR1 DFQATT, CDR2 SNEGSKA (reference sequence). This CDR3 is 13 amino acids long. The V and J ends lost 0 bases and 7 bases respectively, with 13 bases between them. The CDR3 region has the DNA TGCAGTGCTAGAGATGTGGCAGCAAGGGAGCAGTACTTC. It is translated as CSARDVAAREQYF.

Within the sample, this clonotype is medium-sized. V usage is TRBV3-1 and J usage is TRBJ1-1; D gene uncertain. The CDR3 runs to 13 residues. CDR1 is LGHDT, CDR2 YNNKEL, per germline (reference sequence). Trimming pared 0 bases from V and 1 base from J, leaving 3 bases between. CDR3 DNA: TGTGCCAGCAGCCAAGAGCCGAACACTGAAGCTTTCTTT. Protein product: CASSQEPNTEAFF.

This sequence joins TRBV10-3 and TRBJ1-3; TRBD1 aligns across 7 bases. Germline CDR1 is ENHRY and CDR2 is SYGVKD. Germline trimming cut 2 bases from V and 3 bases from J; bases unmatched to any gene: 1. The CDR3 length is 14 residues. The CDR3 region is CAISERDSGNTIYF. Written as DNA, the CDR3 is TGTGCCATCAGTGAGAGGGACAGTGGAAACACCATATATTTT.

This clonotype was found a few times. This chain uses TRBV7-8 with TRBJ1-2; TRBD1 matches 8 bases. After removal of 1 base from V and 4 bases from J, the junction contained 5 bases not matched to a gene. The CDR3 runs to 15 residues. The germline V gene encodes CDR1 SGHVS and CDR2 FQNEAQ. The CDR3 DNA sequence: TGTGCCAGCAGCTTAGGTGTAACAGGGGGCTATGGCTACACCTTC. Translated, it gives CASSLGVTGGYGYTF.

The V gene is TRBV28, the J gene TRBJ2-7, with D perhaps being TRBD1 or TRBD2 (5 bases each). Germline CDR1 and CDR2: MDHEN and SYDVKM. This CDR3 is 14 amino acids long. Trimming left V 6 bases short and J 3 bases short, with 15 bases between. As DNA, the CDR3 is TGTGCCAGCAGGCTCCGGGACCCGTACTACGAGCAGTACTTC. Translating gives CASRLRDPYYEQYF.

In its sample, this clonotype ranks as medium-sized. V and J are TRBV5-1 and TRBJ2-1, with D unresolved. Trimming took off 0 bases at V and 2 bases at J, with 9 bases between the two ends. Germline lookup yields CDR1 SGHRS and CDR2 YFSETQ. The CDR3 sequence is 15 residues long. The CDR3 nucleotides are TGCGCCAGCAGCTTGGCTGGCTTCACCTACAATGAGCAGTTCTTC. Protein: CASSLAGFTYNEQFF. The whole variable domain, filled in from reference TRBV5-1 and TRBJ2-1, reads KAGVTQTPRYLIKTRGQQVTLSCSPISGHRSVSWYQQTPGQGLQFLFEYFSETQRNKGNFPGRFSGRQFSNSRSEMNVSTLELGDSALYLCASSLAGFTYNEQFFGPGTRLTVL.